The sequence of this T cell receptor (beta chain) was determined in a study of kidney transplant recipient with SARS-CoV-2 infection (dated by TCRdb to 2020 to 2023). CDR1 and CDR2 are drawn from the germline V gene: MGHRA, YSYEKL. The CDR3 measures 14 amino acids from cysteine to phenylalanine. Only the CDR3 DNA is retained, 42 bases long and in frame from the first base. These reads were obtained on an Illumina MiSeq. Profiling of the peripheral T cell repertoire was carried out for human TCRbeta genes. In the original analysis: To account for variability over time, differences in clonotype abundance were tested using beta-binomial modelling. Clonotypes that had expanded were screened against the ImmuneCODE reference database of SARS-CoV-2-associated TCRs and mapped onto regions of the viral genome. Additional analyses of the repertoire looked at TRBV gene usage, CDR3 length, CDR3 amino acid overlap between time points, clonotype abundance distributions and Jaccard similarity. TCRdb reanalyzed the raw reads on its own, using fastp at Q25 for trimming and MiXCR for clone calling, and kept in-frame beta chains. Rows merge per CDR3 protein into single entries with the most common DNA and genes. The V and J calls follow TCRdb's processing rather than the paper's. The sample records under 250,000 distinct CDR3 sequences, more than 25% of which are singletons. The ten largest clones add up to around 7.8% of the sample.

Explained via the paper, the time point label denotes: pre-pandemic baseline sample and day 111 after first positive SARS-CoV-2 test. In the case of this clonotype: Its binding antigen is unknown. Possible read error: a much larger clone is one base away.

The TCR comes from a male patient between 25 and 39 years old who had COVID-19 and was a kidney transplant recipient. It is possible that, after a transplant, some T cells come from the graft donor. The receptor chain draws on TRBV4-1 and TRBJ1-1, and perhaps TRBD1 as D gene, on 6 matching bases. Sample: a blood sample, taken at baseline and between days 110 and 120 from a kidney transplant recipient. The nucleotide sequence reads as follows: TGCGCCAGCGGCCAAGCACAGGGCAACACTGAAGCTTTCTTT. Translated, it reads CASGQAQGNTEAFF.